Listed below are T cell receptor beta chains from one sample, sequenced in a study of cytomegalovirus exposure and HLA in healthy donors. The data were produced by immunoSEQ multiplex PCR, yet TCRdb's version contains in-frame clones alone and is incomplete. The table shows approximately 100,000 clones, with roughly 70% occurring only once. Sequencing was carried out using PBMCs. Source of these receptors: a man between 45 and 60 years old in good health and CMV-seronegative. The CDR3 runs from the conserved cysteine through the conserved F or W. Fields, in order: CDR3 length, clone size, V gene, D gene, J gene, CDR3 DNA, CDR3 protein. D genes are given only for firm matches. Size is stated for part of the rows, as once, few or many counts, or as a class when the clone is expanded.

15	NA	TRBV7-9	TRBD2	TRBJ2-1	TGTGCCAGCAGCTTTACTAGCGGGGTTGACAATGAGCAGTTCTTC	CASSFTSGVDNEQFF
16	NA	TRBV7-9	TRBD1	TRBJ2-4	TGTGCCAGCAGCTTAGGGCCTGTGACAGGGACGGACATTCAGTACTTC	CASSLGPVTGTDIQYF
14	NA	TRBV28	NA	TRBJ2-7	TGTGCCAGCAGTTCCCTTGGAGAGTCTGACGAGCAGTACTTC	CASSSLGESDEQYF
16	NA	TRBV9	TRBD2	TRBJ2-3	TGTGCCAGCAGCGTAGTCGATAGCGGGCCAACAGATACGCAGTATTTT	CASSVVDSGPTDTQYF
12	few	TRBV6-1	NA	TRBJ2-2	TGTGCCCATCAAACGGGGGCCGGGGAGCTGTTTTTT	CAHQTGAGELFF
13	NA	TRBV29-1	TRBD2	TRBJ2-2	TGCAGCGTTGGTGGGACTAGCTCCGGGGAGCTGTTTTTT	CSVGGTSSGELFF
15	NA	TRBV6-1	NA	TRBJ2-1	TGTGCCAGCTCCCGTATGTGGACACAAGGCAATGAGCAGTTCTTC	CASSRMWTQGNEQFF
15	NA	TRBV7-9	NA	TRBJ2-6	TGTGCCAGCAGCTGGACAGCCTCTGGGGCCAACGTCCTGACTTTC	CASSWTASGANVLTF
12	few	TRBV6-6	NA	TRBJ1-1	TGTGCCAGCAGCACATCGGGGACTGAAGCTTTCTTT	CASSTSGTEAFF
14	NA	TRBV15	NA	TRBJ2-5	TGTGCCACCAGCACACCACAGGTAACACAGACCCAGTACTTC	CATSTPQVTQTQYF
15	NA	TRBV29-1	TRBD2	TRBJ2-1	TGCAGCGTTAATAGCGGGACTCGATCCTACAATGAGCAGTTCTTC	CSVNSGTRSYNEQFF
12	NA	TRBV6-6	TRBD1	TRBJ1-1	TGTGCCAGCAGTCGGACAGGCAGTGAAGCTTTCTTT	CASSRTGSEAFF
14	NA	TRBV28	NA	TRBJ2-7	TGTGCCAGCAGTTTTTCGGGGGGCGGCTACGAGCAGTACTTC	CASSFSGGGYEQYF
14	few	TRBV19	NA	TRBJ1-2	TGTGCCAGTAGTACCTCGACAGCCCTCTATGGCTACACCTTC	CASSTSTALYGYTF
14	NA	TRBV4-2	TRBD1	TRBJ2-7	TGTGCCAGCAGCCAACAGGGGGCGGACTACGAGCAGTACTTC	CASSQQGADYEQYF
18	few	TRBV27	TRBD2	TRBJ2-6	TGTGCCAGCAGTTTATCTGCGGGAGAGAAGTCTGGGGCCAACGTCCTGACTTTC	CASSLSAGEKSGANVLTF
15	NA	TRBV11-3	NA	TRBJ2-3	TGTGCCAGCAGCTTAAGGGCAGGGTGGACAGATACGCAGTATTTT	CASSLRAGWTDTQYF
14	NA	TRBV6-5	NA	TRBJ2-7	TGTGCCAGCAGCTCGCGGACTGGTTATAGTGAGCAGTACTTC	CASSSRTGYSEQYF
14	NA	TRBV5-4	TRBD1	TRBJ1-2	TGTGCCAGCAGCCCAGACAGGGGGCACTATGGCTACACCTTC	CASSPDRGHYGYTF
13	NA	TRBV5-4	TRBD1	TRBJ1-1	TGTGCCAGCAGCACAGACAGGGGCGTTGAAGCTTTCTTT	CASSTDRGVEAFF
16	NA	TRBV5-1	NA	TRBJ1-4	TGCGCCAGCAGCTTGAGGGGGACCGCAACTAATGAAAAACTGTTTTTT	CASSLRGTATNEKLFF
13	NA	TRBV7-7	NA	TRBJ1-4	TGTGCCAGCAGCGAGCGCAGGGAAGAAAAACTGTTTTTT	CASSERREEKLFF
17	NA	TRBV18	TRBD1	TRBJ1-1	TGTGCCAGCTCAGAAAGTGCGACCGGGACAGGGTCTGGTGAAGCTTTCTTT	CASSESATGTGSGEAFF
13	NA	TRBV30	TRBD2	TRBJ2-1	TGTGCCTGGGCCCTTCCCGGGGGGAATGAGCAGTTCTTC	CAWALPGGNEQFF
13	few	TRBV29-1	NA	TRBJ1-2	TGCAGCGTCGGGGGTGAAATCAACTATGGCTACACCTTC	CSVGGEINYGYTF
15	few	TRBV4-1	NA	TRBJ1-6	TGCGCCAGCAGCCAAGAAGGCAGGGGTGAATCACCCCTCCACTTT	CASSQEGRGESPLHF
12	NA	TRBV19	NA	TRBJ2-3	TGTGCCAGTGGCCGGATGCGGGATACGCAGTATTTT	CASGRMRDTQYF
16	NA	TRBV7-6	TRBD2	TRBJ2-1	TGTGCCAGCAGCTTAGTGGGTAGCGGGAGTTACAATGAGCAGTTCTTC	CASSLVGSGSYNEQFF
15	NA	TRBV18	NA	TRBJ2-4	TGTGCCAGCTCACCCAGGACAACTACCAAAAACATTCAGTACTTC	CASSPRTTTKNIQYF
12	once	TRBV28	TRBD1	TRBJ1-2	TGTGCCAGCAGGACAGGGGCTCACGGCTACACCTTC	CASRTGAHGYTF
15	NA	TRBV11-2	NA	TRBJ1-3	TGTGCCAGCAGCTTAGCGCGGGGTTCGGGAAACACCATATATTTT	CASSLARGSGNTIYF
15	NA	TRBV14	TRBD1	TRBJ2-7	TGTGCCAGCAGCCAAGACAAGGGGGCCGGCTACGAGCAGTACTTC	CASSQDKGAGYEQYF
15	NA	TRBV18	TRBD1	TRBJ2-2	TGTGCCAGCTCCCTCGGACAGGATAGTACCGGGGAGCTGTTTTTT	CASSLGQDSTGELFF
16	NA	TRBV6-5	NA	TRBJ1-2	TGTGCCAGCAGTTCCGCAGGACAGAGGGATCGCTATGGCTACACCTTC	CASSSAGQRDRYGYTF
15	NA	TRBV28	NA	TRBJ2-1	TGTGCCAGCAGGACGGGACTTCTCGGGCGGGATGAGCAGTTCTTC	CASRTGLLGRDEQFF
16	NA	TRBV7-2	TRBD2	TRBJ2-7	TGTGCCAGCAGCCGCCAGAGCGGGAGTGGGTCCTACGAGCAGTACTTC	CASSRQSGSGSYEQYF
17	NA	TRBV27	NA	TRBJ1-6	TGTGCCAGCAGTTTTGGGGCCAGTCGCTCCTATAATTCACCCCTCCACTTT	CASSFGASRSYNSPLHF